This T cell receptor beta chain originates from a study of Graves' ophthalmopathy and Graves' hyperthyroidism. This CDR3 has 12 residues. J was trimmed by 4 bases and V by 7 bases; bases with no gene match: 4. CDR1 SNHLY and CDR2 FYNNEI come from the germline V gene. The table lists this clonotype with a few counts. Its antigen is not known. Amplification from RNA transcripts yielded the TCR beta CDR3 regions. Investigators did first-round RT-PCR with HTBI primers, then second-round multiplex PCR. TCRdb passed the multiplex PCR reads through MiXCR, listing each CDR3 protein once. The sample shows about 740,000 distinct CDR3 sequences, 40% of them seen only once. Study-level results: Discrimination between ophthalmopathy and stable hyperthyroidism by a 13-signature model showed 85% to 90% sensitivity and almost 83% specificity. The blood repertoire also included most expanded thyroid clonotypes above 0.001 frequency.

Ophthalmopathy donors were characterized by moderate-to-severe activity, CAS of at least 3, NOSPECS of at least 4, and duration under 3 months. This clonotype originated in an adult man with Graves' ophthalmopathy. The material sequenced was peripheral blood. V gene TRBV2 combines with J gene TRBJ2-7, with 7 positions matching TRBD1. The CDR3 spells CASKGGDYEQYF. DNA of the CDR3: TGTGCCAGCAAAGGGGGCGATTACGAGCAGTACTTC. Drawing the rest from reference TRBV2 and TRBJ2-7, the complete variable domain is EPEVTQTPSHQVTQMGQEVILRCVPISNHLYFYWYRQILGQKVEFLVSFYNNEISEKSEIFDDQFSVERPDGSNFTLKIRSTKLEDSAMYFCASKGGDYEQYFGPGTRLTVT.